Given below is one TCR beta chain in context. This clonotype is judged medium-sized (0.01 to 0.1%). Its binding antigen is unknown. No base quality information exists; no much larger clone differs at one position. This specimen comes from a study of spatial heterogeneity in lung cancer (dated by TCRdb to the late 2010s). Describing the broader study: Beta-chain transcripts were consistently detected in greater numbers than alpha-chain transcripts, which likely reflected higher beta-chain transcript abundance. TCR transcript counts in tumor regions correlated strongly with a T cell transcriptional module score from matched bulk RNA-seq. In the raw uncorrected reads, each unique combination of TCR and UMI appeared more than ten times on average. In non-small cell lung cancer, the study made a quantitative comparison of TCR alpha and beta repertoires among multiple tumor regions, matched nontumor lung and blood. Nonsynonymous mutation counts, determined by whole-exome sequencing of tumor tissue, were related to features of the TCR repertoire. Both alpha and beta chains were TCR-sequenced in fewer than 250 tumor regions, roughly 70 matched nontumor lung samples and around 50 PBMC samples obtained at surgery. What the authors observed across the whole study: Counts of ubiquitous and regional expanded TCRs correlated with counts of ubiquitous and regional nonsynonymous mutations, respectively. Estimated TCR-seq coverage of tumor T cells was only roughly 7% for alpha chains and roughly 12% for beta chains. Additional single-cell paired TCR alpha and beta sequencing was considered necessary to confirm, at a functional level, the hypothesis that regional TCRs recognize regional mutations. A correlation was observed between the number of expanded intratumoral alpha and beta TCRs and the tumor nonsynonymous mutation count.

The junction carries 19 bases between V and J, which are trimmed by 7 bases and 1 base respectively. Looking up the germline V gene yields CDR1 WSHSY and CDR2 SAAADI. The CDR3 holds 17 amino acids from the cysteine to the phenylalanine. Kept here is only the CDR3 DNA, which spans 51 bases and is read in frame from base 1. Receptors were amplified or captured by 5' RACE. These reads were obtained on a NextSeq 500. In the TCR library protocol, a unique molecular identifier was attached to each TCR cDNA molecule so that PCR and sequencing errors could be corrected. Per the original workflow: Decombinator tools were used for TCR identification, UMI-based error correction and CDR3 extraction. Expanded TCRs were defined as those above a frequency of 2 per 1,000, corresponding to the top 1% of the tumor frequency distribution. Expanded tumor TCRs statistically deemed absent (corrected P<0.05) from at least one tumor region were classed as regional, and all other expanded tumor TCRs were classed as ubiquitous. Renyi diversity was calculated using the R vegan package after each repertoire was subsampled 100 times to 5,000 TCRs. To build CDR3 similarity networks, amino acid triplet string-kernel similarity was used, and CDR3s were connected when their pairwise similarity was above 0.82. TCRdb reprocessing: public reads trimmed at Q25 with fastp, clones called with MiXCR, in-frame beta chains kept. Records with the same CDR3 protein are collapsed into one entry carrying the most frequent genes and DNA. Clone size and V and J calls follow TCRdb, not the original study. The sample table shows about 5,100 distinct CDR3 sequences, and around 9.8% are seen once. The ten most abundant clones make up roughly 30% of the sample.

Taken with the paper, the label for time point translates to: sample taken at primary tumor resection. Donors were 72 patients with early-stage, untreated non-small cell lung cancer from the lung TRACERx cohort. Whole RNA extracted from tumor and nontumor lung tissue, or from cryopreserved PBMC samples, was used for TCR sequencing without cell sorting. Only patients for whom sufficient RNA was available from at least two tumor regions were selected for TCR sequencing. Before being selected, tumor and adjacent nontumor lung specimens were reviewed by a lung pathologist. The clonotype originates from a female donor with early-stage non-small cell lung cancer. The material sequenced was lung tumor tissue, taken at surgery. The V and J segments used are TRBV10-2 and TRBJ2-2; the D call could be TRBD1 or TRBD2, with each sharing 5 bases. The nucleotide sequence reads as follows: TGCGCCAGCACGGCCAGAGGGCAGGGCGGGAACACCGGGGAGCTGTTTTTT. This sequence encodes CASTARGQGGNTGELFF.